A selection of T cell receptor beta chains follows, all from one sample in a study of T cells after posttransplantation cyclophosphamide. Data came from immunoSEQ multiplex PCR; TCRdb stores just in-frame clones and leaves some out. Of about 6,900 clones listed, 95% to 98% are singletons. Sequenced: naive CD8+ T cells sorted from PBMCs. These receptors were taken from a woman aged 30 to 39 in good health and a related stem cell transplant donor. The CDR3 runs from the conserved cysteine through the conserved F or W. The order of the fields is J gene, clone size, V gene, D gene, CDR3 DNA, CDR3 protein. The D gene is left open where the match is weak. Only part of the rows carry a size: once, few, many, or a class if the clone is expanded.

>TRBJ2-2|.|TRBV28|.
TGTGCCAGCAGTTCCTGGGAGCTGTTTTTT
CASSSWELFF
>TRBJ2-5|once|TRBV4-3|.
TGCGCCAGCAGCCAAGAGAATAGCGGAAAGACCCAGTACTTC
CASSQENSGKTQYF
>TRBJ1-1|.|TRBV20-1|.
TGCAGCGCCGCCCGGGAGTTAGAAGCTTTCTTT
CSAARELEAFF
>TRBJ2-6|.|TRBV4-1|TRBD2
TGCGCCAGCAGCCCATGGACCGGGGGAGGGACTGGGGCCAACGTCCTGACTTTC
CASSPWTGGGTGANVLTF
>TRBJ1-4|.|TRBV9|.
TGTGCCAGCAGCGTCGGAGGGGGGGAAGGTGAAAAACTGTTTTTT
CASSVGGGEGEKLFF
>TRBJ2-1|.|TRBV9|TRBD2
TGTGCCAGCAGCTTTAGCGGGACATCCTACAATGAGCAGTTCTTC
CASSFSGTSYNEQFF
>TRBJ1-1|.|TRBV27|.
TGTGCCAGCAGTTTAGCATTTGACAGAACGAACACTGAAGCTTTCTTT
CASSLAFDRTNTEAFF
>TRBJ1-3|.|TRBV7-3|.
TGTGCCAGCAGCCCCCTTCCTGGAAACACCATATATTTT
CASSPLPGNTIYF
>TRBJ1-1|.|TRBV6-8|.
TGTGCCAGCAGGGGGGGAGGGGGGAGGCGTGCCACTGAAGCTTTCTTT
CASRGGGGRRATEAFF
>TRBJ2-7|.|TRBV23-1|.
TGCGCCAGCAGCCTCCGGCCGGGGAGCTCCTACGAGCAGTACTTC
CASSLRPGSSYEQYF
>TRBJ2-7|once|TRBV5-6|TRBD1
TGTGCCAGCAGCTTCCAGACAGGGGCTAGGGGGGACTTC
CASSFQTGARGDF
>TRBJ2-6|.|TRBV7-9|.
TGTGCCAGCAGCTTAGTCGCAGGGTCCGGGGCCAACGTCCTGACTTTC
CASSLVAGSGANVLTF
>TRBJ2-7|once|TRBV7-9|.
TGTGCCAGCAGCGAGGTCCGATACGAGCAGTACTTC
CASSEVRYEQYF
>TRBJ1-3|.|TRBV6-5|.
TGTGCCAGCAGTTATGGGGCAGGGTGGAAGAACACCATATATTTT
CASSYGAGWKNTIYF
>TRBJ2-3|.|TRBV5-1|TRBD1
TGCGCCAGCAGCTTGGGGACAGGGGGCTCCTCCAATACGCAGTATTTT
CASSLGTGGSSNTQYF
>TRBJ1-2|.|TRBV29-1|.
TGCAGCGTTGTAGCAGGGTATGGCTACACCTTC
CSVVAGYGYTF
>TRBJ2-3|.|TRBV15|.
TGTGCCACCGCCTGGGCGGGGGCCACAGATACGCAGTATTTT
CATAWAGATDTQYF
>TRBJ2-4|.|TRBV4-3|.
TGCGCCAGCAGCCAAGGTCTCAGGGCCAAAAACATTCAGTACTTC
CASSQGLRAKNIQYF
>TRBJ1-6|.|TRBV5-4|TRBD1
TGTGCCAGCAGCTCGACAGGGGGTGGTAATTCACCCCTCCACTTT
CASSSTGGGNSPLHF
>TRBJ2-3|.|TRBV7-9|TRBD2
TGTGCCAGCAGCTTTCCCCTGAGCGGGGGCGAAAGCACAGATACGCAGTATTTT
CASSFPLSGGESTDTQYF
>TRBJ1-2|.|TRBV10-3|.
TGTGCCATCAGTGACGGGACACTCTATGGCTACACCTTC
CAISDGTLYGYTF
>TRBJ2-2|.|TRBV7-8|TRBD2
TGTGCCAGCAGCCTCAGGGAGCGGGGGGGGAACACCGGGGAGCTGTTTTTT
CASSLRERGGNTGELFF
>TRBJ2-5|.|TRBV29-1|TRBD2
TGCAGCGTTGAATACGAGCGGGAGCCCCAAGAGACCCAGTACTTC
CSVEYEREPQETQYF
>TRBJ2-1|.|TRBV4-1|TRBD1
TGCGCCAGCAGCACCTGGGACAGCCCTAATGAGCAGTTCTTC
CASSTWDSPNEQFF
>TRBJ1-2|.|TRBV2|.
TGTGCCAGCCCTAGTTATGGCTACACCTTC
CASPSYGYTF
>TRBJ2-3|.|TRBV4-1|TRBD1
TGCGCCAGCAGCCCTGGGACAGGCGCTTTAAGGGCAGATACGCAGTATTTT
CASSPGTGALRADTQYF
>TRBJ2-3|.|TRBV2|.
TGTGCCAGCAGCGAAGGACGAGGGACTGGCAATACGCAGTATTTT
CASSEGRGTGNTQYF
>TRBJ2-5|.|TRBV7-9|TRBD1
TGTGCCAGCGGGAAAAGGACAGGGGGAGCCCAAGAGACCCAGTACTTC
CASGKRTGGAQETQYF
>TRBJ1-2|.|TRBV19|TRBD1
TGTGCCAGTACCCGGGACAGCCCCTCGTCCTACACCTTC
CASTRDSPSSYTF
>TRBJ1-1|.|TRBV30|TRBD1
TGTGCCTGGAGTGTCGGGGACAGTCCCATGAACACTGAAGCTTTCTTT
CAWSVGDSPMNTEAFF
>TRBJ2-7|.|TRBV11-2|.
TGTGCCAGCAGCTCCCCCCTCGCCTACGAGCAGTACTTC
CASSSPLAYEQYF
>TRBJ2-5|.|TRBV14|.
TGTGCCAGCAGCCTTTGGTCAGGGGACGAAGAGACCCAGTACTTC
CASSLWSGDEETQYF
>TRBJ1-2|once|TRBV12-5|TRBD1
TGTGCTAGTGGTCCCGACAGGGGGCGAGGCTACACCTTC
CASGPDRGRGYTF
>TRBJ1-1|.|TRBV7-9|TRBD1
TGTGCCAGCAGCCCGCGGGACAGGCTTCACACTGAAGCTTTCTTT
CASSPRDRLHTEAFF
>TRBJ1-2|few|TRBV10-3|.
TGTGCCATCAGTGAGTCGGGGGGATCCTCTGGGGACTATGGCTACACCTTC
CAISESGGSSGDYGYTF
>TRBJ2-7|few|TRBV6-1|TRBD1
TGTGCCAGCAGTGAAAGGGGGCTCACCTCCTACGAGCAGTACTTC
CASSERGLTSYEQYF
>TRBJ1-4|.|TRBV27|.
TGTGCCAGCAGTGAAAACCCGGGTACAACTAATGAAAAACTGTTTTTT
CASSENPGTTNEKLFF
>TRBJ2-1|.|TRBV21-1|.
TGTGCCAGCAGCAAAGCTAGGGGGCTTCCCTACAATGAGCAGTTCTTC
CASSKARGLPYNEQFF
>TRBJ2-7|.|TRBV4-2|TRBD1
TGTGCCAGCAGCCAAAGCGCCGGGACAGGGTACTACGAGCAGTACTTC
CASSQSAGTGYYEQYF
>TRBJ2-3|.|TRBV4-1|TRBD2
TGCGCCAGCAGCCAAGGGGGAGGGTACACAGATACGCAGTATTTT
CASSQGGGYTDTQYF
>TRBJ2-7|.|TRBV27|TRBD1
TGTGCCAGTAGACACAGGGGATGGCCCTACGAGCAGTACTTC
CASRHRGWPYEQYF
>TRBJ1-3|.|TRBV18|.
TGTGCCAGCTCACCACGGGGCAACTCCGGAAACACCATATATTTT
CASSPRGNSGNTIYF
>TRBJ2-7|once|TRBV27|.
TGTGCCAGCAGTCCCAGCTCCTACGAGCAGTACTTC
CASSPSSYEQYF
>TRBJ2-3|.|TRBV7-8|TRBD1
TGTGCCAGCAGCCCGTCGTTGGACAGGGTAACAGATACGCAGTATTTT
CASSPSLDRVTDTQYF
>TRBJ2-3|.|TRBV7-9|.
TGTGCCCAGGTGGGATTTCTGGACTCAGACACAGATACGCAGTATTTT
CAQVGFLDSDTDTQYF
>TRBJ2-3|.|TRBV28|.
TGTGCCAGTTACCCTCGCGCGAGGGCAAACGGGAAAGATACGCAGTATTTT
CASYPRARANGKDTQYF
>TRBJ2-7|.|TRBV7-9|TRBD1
TGTGCCAGCAGCTATTTCGACAGGGGCTCCTACGAGCAGTACTTC
CASSYFDRGSYEQYF
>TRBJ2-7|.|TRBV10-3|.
TGTGCCATCAGTTTGTCCCCCTACGAGCAGTACTTC
CAISLSPYEQYF
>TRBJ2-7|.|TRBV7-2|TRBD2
TGTGCCAGCAGCTTCGAGCTAGCGGGGGGGCCACGCTCCTACGAGCAGTACTTC
CASSFELAGGPRSYEQYF
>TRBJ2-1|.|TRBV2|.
TGTGCCAGTACAATAGGATTTCGGGACAATGAGCAGTTCTTC
CASTIGFRDNEQFF
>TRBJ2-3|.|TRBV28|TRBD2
TGTGCCAGCAGTTTCGGGGGGGGGCATCAGTATTTT
CASSFGGGHQYF
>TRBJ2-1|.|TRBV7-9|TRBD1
TGTGCCAGCAGCGCCTGGACAGGGGGCAATGAGCAGTTCTTC
CASSAWTGGNEQFF
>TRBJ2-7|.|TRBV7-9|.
TGTGCCAGCAGCGCGGGATTCACAGGAAGGGGGCTGTCCTCCTACGAGCAGTACTTC
CASSAGFTGRGLSSYEQYF
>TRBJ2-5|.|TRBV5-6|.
TGTGCCAGCAGCCCGGGACACGAAGAGACCCAGTACTTC
CASSPGHEETQYF
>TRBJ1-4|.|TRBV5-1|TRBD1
TGCGCCAGCAGCCCGAATCGGGACAGAGATGAAAAACTGTTTTTT
CASSPNRDRDEKLFF
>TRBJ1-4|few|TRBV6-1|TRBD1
TGTGCCAGCAGTGAAAGTCAGGGGGCCAATGAAAAACTGTTTTTT
CASSESQGANEKLFF
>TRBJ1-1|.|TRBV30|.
TGTGCCTGGAGTGTAGTGGACTTGAACACTGAAGCTTTCTTT
CAWSVVDLNTEAFF
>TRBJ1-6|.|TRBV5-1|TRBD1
TGCGCCAGCAGCAACACAGGGGGCGCCCTAGATAATTCACCCCTCCACTTT
CASSNTGGALDNSPLHF
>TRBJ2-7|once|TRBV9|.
TGTGCCAGCAGCGTAGCGGACAATTACGAGCAGTACTTC
CASSVADNYEQYF
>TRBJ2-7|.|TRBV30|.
TGTGCCTGGAGCCCGGGGGGCCTCGAGCAGTACTTC
CAWSPGGLEQYF